The 28 T cell receptor beta chains listed next were all sequenced from one sample in a study of T-cell memory formation after mild COVID-19. Using its own MiXCR run on the 5' RACE reads, TCRdb lists one record per CDR3 protein. The data hold around 440,000 distinct CDR3 sequences, with roughly 18% observed a single time. The specimen sequenced was PBMCs or a T cell subset sorted from them (not recorded which). The receptors stem from an adult woman who had mild COVID-19 (a few samples of this study predate the infection). Cell type and time point are not known.

There are many counts of this clonotype. The chain links TRBV20-1 to TRBJ2-3, with D perhaps TRBD2 (5 bases). The CDR3 extends over 13 amino acids. Trimming shortened V by 6 bases and J by 2 bases, and 12 bases separated the two germline ends. The germline gives CDR1 DFQATT, CDR2 SNEGSKA (reference sequence). In DNA form, the CDR3 reads TGCAGTGCCTCCGGGAATCCCACAGATACGCAGTATTTT. It codes for CSASGNPTDTQYF.

The chain joins TRBV5-1 to TRBJ1-2, with 7 bases that match TRBD1. The junction had 9 bases not matched to a gene; V was cut back by 5 bases and J by 2 bases. The CDR3 extends over 15 amino acids. Germline CDR1 SGHRS, CDR2 YFSETQ. CDR3 coding DNA: TGCGCCAGCAGACCTCTCCCGGGACAGAACTATGGCTACACCTTC. The encoded protein is CASRPLPGQNYGYTF.

This clonotype was observed a few times. This chain uses TRBV25-1 with TRBJ1-2, with a tentative D call TRBD1 (5 bases). The germline gives CDR1 MGHDK, CDR2 SYGVNS. V gave up 1 base and J gave up 2 bases, with 20 bases separating them. CDR3 length equals 18 residues. The chain's CDR3 is CASSESHKVGTANYGYTF. CDR3 sequence (DNA): TGTGCCAGCAGTGAATCCCACAAAGTTGGGACTGCAAACTATGGCTACACCTTC.

This clonotype was detected only a few times. J is TRBJ2-5 and V is TRBV6-1; the D is unclear. The V end lost 7 bases, the J end lost 4 bases, and 7 bases lay between the germline ends. The germline gives CDR1 MNHNS, CDR2 SASEGT. The CDR3 is made up of 11 amino acids. CDR3 in DNA: TGTGCCAGCATGTGGGGAGAGACCCAGTACTTC. This encodes CASMWGETQYF.

This clonotype was seen more than once but under ten times. The rearrangement uses TRBV4-1 and TRBJ1-5, with D perhaps TRBD1 (6 bases). Germline CDR1 and CDR2: MGHRA and YSYEKL. The V end was cut by 0 bases, the J end by 5 bases, with 11 bases between. There are 15 residues in the CDR3. As DNA, the CDR3 is TGCGCCAGCAGCCAAGATCCAGGGGTGGATCAGCCCCAGCATTTT. Residues: CASSQDPGVDQPQHF.

This clonotype was seen a few times. J is TRBJ2-1 and V is TRBV9; 9 bases are a match to TRBD2. The CDR3 spans 15 residues. From germline, CDR1 is SGDLS and CDR2 YYNGEE. V lost 6 bases to trimming and J lost 0 bases; unmatched junction nucleotides: 4. The CDR3, as DNA: TGTGCCAGCACCATTAGCGGGAGCTCCTACAATGAGCAGTTCTTC. Encoded protein: CASTISGSSYNEQFF.

The table lists this clonotype with a few counts. For the CDR3, the DNA is TGTGCCAGCAGCCAGAGGACAGATCCCTCCTCTGGGGCCAACGTCCTGACTTTC. It is translated as CASSQRTDPSSGANVLTF. The V and J genes are TRBV4-2 and TRBJ2-6; possible D gene TRBD1, 6 bases. Trimming cost V 3 bases and J 0 bases, with 15 bases left between them. The germline V gene encodes CDR1 LGHNA and CDR2 YNFKEQ. This CDR3 contains 18 residues.

The V and J genes are TRBV7-9 and TRBJ1-1; the D gene is possibly TRBD1 (6 bases). The germline V gene encodes CDR1 SEHNR and CDR2 FQNEAQ (reference sequence). The CDR3 sequence is 14 residues long. The germline V and J ends were trimmed by 5 bases and 4 bases, with 14 bases remaining between them. The CDR3 reads CASSPEGGLTEAFF. CDR3 nucleotide sequence: TGTGCCAGCAGCCCGGAGGGGGGGCTCACTGAAGCTTTCTTT.

This chain connects TRBV7-9 to TRBJ2-1; 7 bases align to TRBD2. With 1 base clipped from V and 9 bases from J, the junction kept 9 bases outside the gene matches. The CDR3 covers 15 residues. Germline V CDR1 and CDR2: SEHNR, FQNEAQ (reference sequence). The chain's CDR3 is CASSLVLAGVGEQFF. In DNA form, the CDR3 reads TGTGCCAGCAGCTTAGTACTTGCGGGAGTCGGTGAGCAGTTCTTC.

This chain connects TRBV12-3 or TRBV12-4 to TRBJ1-4, with unresolved D. The V end lost 2 bases, the J end lost 7 bases, and 11 bases lay between the germline ends. The CDR3 totals 14 residues. The CDR3 coding sequence is TGTGCCAGCAGTTTAAACGGTCTGGGTGAAAAACTGTTTTTT. Translation gives CASSLNGLGEKLFF.

This clonotype came up many times. The chain recombines TRBV5-1 with TRBJ2-7; the match to TRBD2 covers 7 bases. The CDR3 contains 16 residues. The ends lost 0 bases at V and 4 bases at J; junction bases unmatched: 10. The germline gives CDR1 SGHRS, CDR2 YFSETQ. The CDR3 region has the DNA TGCGCCAGCAGCTTGGGAGGACTAGTGAAACTGTACGAGCAGTACTTC. Its translation is CASSLGGLVKLYEQYF.

The rearrangement uses TRBV5-1 and TRBJ1-2, with 8 positions matching TRBD1. V shed 0 bases and J 6 bases; nucleotides not matched to a gene: 7. CDR3 length: 15 amino acids. Germline CDR1 and CDR2: SGHRS and YFSETQ. The CDR3 protein is CASSLAGQGMDGYTF. CDR3 bases: TGCGCCAGCAGCTTGGCCGGACAGGGAATGGATGGCTACACCTTC.

The gene calls are TRBV11-2 and TRBJ2-3; weak D call: TRBD2 (5 bases). The CDR3 length is 15 residues. Trimming took 5 bases from V and 4 from J, leaving 16 bases between them. Germline CDR1 SGHAT, CDR2 FQNNGV. CDR3 in amino acids: CASSGLADDADTQYF. Here the CDR3 DNA reads TGTGCCAGCAGCGGACTCGCTGATGACGCAGATACGCAGTATTTT.

This clonotype was counted only a few times. J is TRBJ2-3 and V is TRBV5-1; 8 bases are a match to TRBD1. The CDR3 consists of 15 residues. Trimming at V came to 4 bases and at J to 4 bases, leaving 8 bases not matched to a gene. Per the germline V gene, CDR1 is SGHRS and CDR2 is YFSETQ. The CDR3 reads CASSLDRAGADTQYF. The CDR3 coding sequence is TGCGCCAGCAGCCTGGACAGGGCCGGGGCAGATACGCAGTATTTT.

The chain has TRBV6-2 or TRBV6-3 and TRBJ2-3, with 10 bases fitting TRBD2. CDR3 length: 15 residues. The trim removed 6 bases at V and 7 bases at J, leaving 10 bases unmatched. Germline loops: CDR1 MNHEY, CDR2 SVGEGT. DNA of the CDR3: TGTGCCAGCAGGGAGCGGGAGGGCCTGTCACATACGCAGTATTTT. It translates to CASREREGLSHTQYF.

This clonotype has at least ten counts. Written as DNA, the CDR3 is TGCAGTGCTCGATCTAGCGGATACACAGATACGCAGTATTTT. As protein: CSARSSGYTDTQYF. The chain links TRBV20-1 to TRBJ2-3; the match to TRBD2 covers 7 bases. Germline values: CDR1 DFQATT, CDR2 SNEGSKA (reference sequence). V trimming: 5 bases; J trimming: 2 bases; junction bases outside the gene matches: 7. CDR3 length equals 14 residues.

The rearrangement joins TRBV4-2 to TRBJ1-6; no clear D gene. The CDR3 length is 14 residues. Germline CDR1 is LGHNA and CDR2 is YNFKEQ. The V end was cut by 0 bases, the J end by 7 bases, with 7 bases between. The CDR3 DNA reads as TGTGCCAGCAGCCAAGAGGATAGAAATTCACCCCTCCACTTT. Translation gives CASSQEDRNSPLHF.

The chain uses TRBV4-2 and TRBJ1-1; no reliable D call. CDR1 is LGHNA, CDR2 YNFKEQ, per germline. The CDR3 has 14 residues. V dropped 0 bases and J dropped 1 base, with 6 bases sitting between them. CDR3 residues: CASSQDWQNTEAFF. CDR3 DNA: TGTGCCAGCAGCCAAGATTGGCAGAACACTGAAGCTTTCTTT.

The sample holds many counts of this clonotype. The chain is built from TRBV20-1 and TRBJ2-3, with D perhaps given as TRBD1 or TRBD2 (7 bases each). The CDR3 has 13 amino acids. Germline CDR1 reads DFQATT; CDR2 reads SNEGSKA (reference sequence). Trimming pared 6 bases from V and 3 bases from J, leaving 13 bases between. CDR3 sequence (DNA): TGCAGTGCGGCCAGGGGGGGTACAGATACGCAGTATTTT. This encodes CSAARGGTDTQYF.

In its sample, this clonotype was seen many times. The chain is built from TRBV7-9 and TRBJ2-7; D is possibly TRBD1 (6 bases). In germline, CDR1 is SEHNR, CDR2 FQNEAQ (reference sequence). Trimming took 0 bases from V and 4 from J, leaving 10 bases between them. CDR3 length: 14 residues. This CDR3 is CASSLAGAAYEQYF. The CDR3 nucleotides are TGTGCCAGCAGCTTAGCGGGGGCAGCATACGAGCAGTACTTC.

The gene calls are TRBV5-5 and TRBJ1-2, with D perhaps matching TRBD1 (5 bases). Germline-derived CDR1 and CDR2 are SGHKS and YYEKEE (reference sequence). V was trimmed by 4 bases and J by 8 bases, leaving 24 bases between them. The CDR3 sequence is 16 residues long. The CDR3 sequence: CASSLEQDPAASGYTF. CDR3 nucleotides: TGTGCCAGCAGCCTCGAACAGGACCCGGCGGCATCCGGCTACACCTTC.

This clonotype has a handful of counts. V usage is TRBV4-3 and J usage is TRBJ2-1, with 7 bases aligning to TRBD1. CDR1 and CDR2 from the germline V gene are LGHNA and YSLEER. The CDR3 contains 16 residues. Trimming took 5 bases from V and 4 from J; bases not matched to a gene: 11. CDR3 region: CASSEAAEGAYNEQFF. The CDR3 nucleotides read TGCGCCAGCAGCGAAGCAGCCGAGGGGGCGTACAATGAGCAGTTCTTC.

V and J are TRBV7-3 and TRBJ2-3; D might be TRBD2 (6 bases). V was cut by 6 bases and J by 7 bases, with 35 bases left in between. The CDR3 consists of 20 residues. CDR1 and CDR2 (germline): SGHTA, FQGTGA. This chain's CDR3 is CASSIRSGDTTSPGRNTQYF. The CDR3 region has the DNA TGTGCCAGCAGTATACGGTCGGGAGACACAACGAGCCCCGGGCGTAATACGCAGTATTTT.

This clonotype was found many times. The junction shows a germline mismatch at one end, possibly a read error. V gene TRBV6-1 combines with J gene TRBJ2-7, with 8 bases lining up with TRBD2. This CDR3 is 13 amino acids long. From germline, CDR1 is MNHNS and CDR2 SASEGT. The CDR3 here is CASSVGGAYEQYF. The CDR3 DNA sequence: TGCGCCAGCTCCGTCGGGGGGGCCTACGAGCAGTACTTC.

The chain employs TRBV29-1 and TRBJ2-7, with 7 positions matching TRBD1. The length of the CDR3 is 13 residues. V lost 5 bases to trimming and J lost 0 bases; unmatched junction nucleotides: 4. Germline CDR1 is SQVTM and CDR2 is ANQGSEA. The CDR3 DNA follows: TGCAGCGTTCCGGGACAGAGCTCCTACGAGCAGTACTTC. The encoded protein is CSVPGQSSYEQYF.

The rearrangement joins TRBV27 to TRBJ1-1; D unclear. Germline lookup yields CDR1 MNHEY and CDR2 SMNVEV (reference sequence). The V end was cut by 1 base, the J end by 4 bases, with 7 bases between. This CDR3 has 13 residues. The DNA for the CDR3 is TGTGCCAGCAGTTTATTCGCCGGCACTGAAGCTTTCTTT. It translates to CASSLFAGTEAFF.

This clonotype was seen repeatedly, ten times or more. The chain is built from TRBV5-1 and TRBJ2-1, with D possibly TRBD2 on 5 matching bases. The CDR3 covers 14 residues. The germline V and J ends were trimmed by 6 bases and 4 bases, with 14 bases remaining between them. The V gene's germline CDR1 is SGHRS and CDR2 YFSETQ. This CDR3 reads CASTAGSLYNEQFF. The CDR3 DNA follows: TGCGCCAGCACTGCGGGCTCCTTATACAATGAGCAGTTCTTC.

The table lists this clonotype with a few counts. The chain recombines TRBV12-3 or TRBV12-4 with TRBJ2-1; 12 positions agree with TRBD2. This CDR3 has 16 amino acids. The V gene end was trimmed by 6 bases and the J gene end by 7 bases; junction bases not matched to a gene: 10. This CDR3 is CASRSSGGVGGNEQFF. In DNA, the CDR3 is TGTGCCAGCAGATCTAGCGGGGGGGTCGGAGGGAATGAGCAGTTCTTC.